This T cell receptor (beta chain) was sequenced for a study of cytomegalovirus exposure and HLA in healthy donors. General study findings and limits: It was taken for granted in presence/absence analyses that sequencing depth across donors was roughly uniform. Most CMV-associated TCR beta chains appeared HLA-restricted in a later analysis. An analysis done earlier found most TCR beta V segments productive about 87% or about 30% of the time.

As for this clone: The antigen remains undetermined.

CDR1 and CDR2 (germline): SGHTA, FQGNSA. The V gene end was trimmed by 5 bases and the J gene end by 1 base; junction bases not matched to a gene: 2. This CDR3 comprises 15 residues. PCR was performed using 60 Vbeta and 13 Jbeta primers. Clones were sequenced by immunoSEQ multiplex PCR, and TCRdb holds only the in-frame ones, with some missing. The table records under 120,000 clones, 74% of them present only once. The donors gave bone marrow, and they were healthy. The clonotype was recovered from a man aged 45-60 years in good health and CMV-seropositive. This chain links TRBV7-2 with TRBJ2-6; 7 nucleotides line up with TRBD2. Sequenced: PBMCs. CDR3 residues: CASSPGGSGANVLTF. CDR3 DNA sequence: TGTGCCAGCAGCCCCGGGGGGTCTGGGGCCAACGTCCTGACTTTC. Full variable domain (outside the CDR3, taken from reference TRBV7-2 and TRBJ2-6): GAGVSQSPSNKVTEKGKDVELRCDPISGHTALYWYRQSLGQGLEFLIYFQGNSAPDKSGLPSDRFSAERTGGSVSTLTIQRTQQEDSAVYLCASSPGGSGANVLTFGAGSRLTVL.